The rows below give T cell receptor beta chains drawn from one sample of a study of T cells in Graves' hyperthyroidism and ophthalmopathy. TCRdb used MiXCR to reprocess the multiplex PCR reads, holding one entry per CDR3 protein. This table has around 440,000 distinct CDR3 sequences, 15% to 18% appearing once. Sequenced material: blood. Source of these receptors: a woman younger than 30 with Graves' hyperthyroidism. The CDR3 runs from the conserved cysteine through the conserved F or W. A D gene is named only where the DNA matches it firmly. Clone size appears in some rows only: once, few, many, or a class for an expanded clone.

>TRBV10-3|-|TRBD2|TRBJ2-5
TGTGCCATCAGCCGAGCGGGGGAGACCCAGTACTTC
CAISRAGETQYF
>TRBV7-2|many|TRBD1|TRBJ1-1
TGTGCCAGCAGCGGCAGACAGGGGACTGAAGCTTTCTTT
CASSGRQGTEAFF
>TRBV18|many|TRBD1|TRBJ1-5
TGTGCCAGCTCGTCTGACAGGGCTAGGCAGCCCCAGCATTTT
CASSSDRARQPQHF
>TRBV6-4|many|TRBD1|TRBJ1-2
TGTGCCACGCGAGGACAGGGGAGCTACACCTTC
CATRGQGSYTF
>TRBV29-1|-|TRBD1|TRBJ1-1
TGCAGCGTTTGGACAGGGGGCACTGAAGCTTTCTTT
CSVWTGGTEAFF
>TRBV29-1|many|TRBD2|TRBJ2-1
TGCAGCGTGGGACTAGCGGGTCCGGGTAATGAGCAGTTCTTC
CSVGLAGPGNEQFF
>TRBV3-1|few|-|TRBJ2-6
TGTGCCAGCAGCCAAGTACCGCGCTCTGGGGCCAACGTCCTGACTTTC
CASSQVPRSGANVLTF
>TRBV20-1|few|-|TRBJ2-1
TGCAGTGCTAGGTCAGCGGAAACCTACAATGAGCAGTTCTTC
CSARSAETYNEQFF
>TRBV7-2|-|TRBD1|TRBJ2-7
TGTGCCAGCAGCCATACGACAGGGGGCGCCTACGAGCAGTACTTC
CASSHTTGGAYEQYF
>TRBV11-1|-|-|TRBJ2-2
TGTGCCAGCAGCTTCTCCCGGTTCCGGGCCGGGGAGCTGTTTTTT
CASSFSRFRAGELFF
>TRBV20-1|many|-|TRBJ2-1
TGCAGTGGCCGCCCAGGATCCTACAATGAGCAGTTCTTC
CSGRPGSYNEQFF
>TRBV15|few|-|TRBJ2-7
TGTGCCACCAGCAGAGACGGCCACGAGCAGTACTTC
CATSRDGHEQYF
>TRBV7-2|many|-|TRBJ2-1
TGTGCCAGCAGCTTAATAGGGACCGCACGGGATGAGCAGTTCTTC
CASSLIGTARDEQFF
>TRBV11-1|-|-|TRBJ1-6
TGTGCCAGCAGCTTAGAAGGATGGCACCATAATTCACCCCTCCACTTT
CASSLEGWHHNSPLHF
>TRBV6-1|-|-|TRBJ1-5
TGTGCCAGCAGTGAAGGGTACCGGAGCAATCAGCCCCAGCATTTT
CASSEGYRSNQPQHF
>TRBV15|few|TRBD1|TRBJ1-5
TGTGCCACTACCGGGACAGGAAATCAGCCCCAGCATTTT
CATTGTGNQPQHF
>TRBV29-1|many|-|TRBJ2-7
TGCAGCTACGCCCCGGCCAACAGCAGGTACGAGCAGTACTTC
CSYAPANSRYEQYF
>TRBV19|-|-|TRBJ1-2
TGTGCCAGTAGTACACTCCTCCCTCGGGGGCGCGCCTATGGCTACACCTTC
CASSTLLPRGRAYGYTF
>TRBV29-1|many|-|TRBJ2-3
TGCAGCGTTGCCGGGAGAGGGGCAGATACGCAGTATTTT
CSVAGRGADTQYF
>TRBV3-1|many|-|TRBJ1-2
TGTGCCAGCAGCCAGGTTGCGAATAGGGGCGGCTACACCTTC
CASSQVANRGGYTF
>TRBV9|many|-|TRBJ1-1
TGTGCCAGCAGCGTAGGTGCGGGCCTGAACACTGAAGCTTTCTTT
CASSVGAGLNTEAFF
>TRBV27|many|-|TRBJ2-7
TGTGCCAGCAGGAAGGCAGGCGAGCAGTACTTC
CASRKAGEQYF
>TRBV29-1|many|-|TRBJ1-1
TGCAGCGCCCCGTGGGGGGCGGGGGAATGGAACACTGAAGCTTTCTTT
CSAPWGAGEWNTEAFF
>TRBV6-1|-|-|TRBJ1-2
TGTGCCAGCAGTACGGACATCTATGGCTACACCTTC
CASSTDIYGYTF
>TRBV6-1|-|-|TRBJ1-1
TGTGCCCCAGCGGAGGTCTGGGGGAGGAACACTGAAGCTTTCTTT
CAPAEVWGRNTEAFF
>TRBV7-2|many|-|TRBJ1-5
TGTGCCAGCAGCTTGAGGGGTCCCAATCAGCCCCAGCATTTT
CASSLRGPNQPQHF
>TRBV6-1|many|TRBD1|TRBJ2-7
TGTGCCACCCTGGACAGGGGGCTGTCGGACGGCGAGCAGTACTTC
CATLDRGLSDGEQYF
>TRBV6-1|-|-|TRBJ1-1
TGTGCCAGCAGAGGGGGGTCGAATGAAGCTTTCTTT
CASRGGSNEAFF
>TRBV27|-|-|TRBJ1-5
TGTGCCAGCAGTTTAACCCCACGGGGGGCTCATAGCAATCAGCCCCAGCATTTT
CASSLTPRGAHSNQPQHF
>TRBV5-1|few|TRBD2|TRBJ2-7
TGCGCCAGCAGATTAGCGGGAGGGCCGAACGAGCAGTACTTC
CASRLAGGPNEQYF